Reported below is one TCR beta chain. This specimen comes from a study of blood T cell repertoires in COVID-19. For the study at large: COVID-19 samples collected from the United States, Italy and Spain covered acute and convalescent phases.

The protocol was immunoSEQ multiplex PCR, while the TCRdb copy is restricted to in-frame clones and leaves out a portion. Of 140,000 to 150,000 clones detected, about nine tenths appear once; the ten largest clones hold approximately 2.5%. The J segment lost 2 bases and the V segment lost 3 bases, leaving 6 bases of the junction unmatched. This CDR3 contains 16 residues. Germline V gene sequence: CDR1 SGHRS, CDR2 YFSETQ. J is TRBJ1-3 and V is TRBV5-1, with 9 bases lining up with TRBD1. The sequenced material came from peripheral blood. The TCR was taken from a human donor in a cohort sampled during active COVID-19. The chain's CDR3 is CASSYSGTGTGNTIYF. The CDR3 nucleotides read TGCGCCAGCAGCTATTCCGGGACAGGGACTGGAAACACCATATATTTT.